This TCR beta chain was profiled in a study of cytomegalovirus exposure and HLA in healthy donors (dated by TCRdb to the late 2010s). About the study as a whole: According to a later analysis, one platform produced both the approximately 110 validation repertoires and the 720 or so repertoires of the first cohort. Along with the approximately 600-subject first cohort, a separate validation cohort of over 90 different subjects was used. The study was designed to test whether signatures of past pathogen exposure could be identified by cataloging public T cell receptors. High-throughput TCR immunosequencing, statistical association of individual TCRs with disease status, and machine learning were combined to predict cytomegalovirus infection status. The paper as a whole reports these results and caveats: Cytomegalovirus status was reported to be diagnosed by the classifier with high specificity and sensitivity in both the original and validation cohorts. The validation cohort had no HLA typing available for a later analysis, so co-occurrence within that cohort was assessed over all 120 or so repertoires. The authors suggested that the approach could potentially be extended to other disease states and immunological phenotypes. A later analysis found that TCRs clustered in the first cohort also tended to co-occur in the 110 or so validation repertoires, with just under 95% of cluster scores above 0. In the study, approximately 150 TCR beta chains were listed as associated with cytomegalovirus. While some public TCRs were present in many individuals, most TCR sequences turned up only very rarely across donors. Three of the identified cytomegalovirus-associated TCR beta chains were confirmed in vitro to be specific for cytomegalovirus antigens.

Donors formed part of the validation cohort, which comprised over a hundred subjects and was distinct from the first cohort of under 800 subjects. The library relied on the immunoSEQ multiplex PCR assay. The authors' pipeline ran thus. A statistical classification framework was built to diagnose cytomegalovirus status from the catalog of TCR beta chain sequences. TCRdb retrieved this table from immuneACCESS and kept in-frame rearrangements only. Not all clones are present; in checked studies, unresolved V genes account for under half, and no reason is known for the remainder. The V and J calls and clone size were taken over from that table, and D and trimming were inferred from the DNA. This sample gives under 80,000 clones in total; approximately 93% of them show up just once. 3% to 4% of the sample lies in the top ten. As for this clone: No antigen is known for it. It has no much larger one-base neighbor in the sample; base qualities were not kept.

CDR1 and CDR2, per the germline V gene, are SGHRS and YFSETQ. The CDR3 sequence holds 17 residues, the cysteine and phenylalanine included. The DNA shown is the 51-base CDR3, in frame from base 1. Cut back by 0 bases and 3 bases, the V and J ends lie 13 bases apart. The source material was PBMCs. This clonotype was obtained from a woman younger than 30 in good health and CMV-seropositive. The sequence is built from TRBV5-1 and TRBJ1-6, with no D gene named confidently. The nucleotide sequence is TGCGCCAGCAGCTTGGAACAGACCCGAAGCTATAATTCACCCCTCCACTTT. Its coded protein is CASSLEQTRSYNSPLHF.